This T cell receptor beta chain came from a study of yellow fever vaccine responses in identical twins (dated by TCRdb to between 2018 and 2020). For the study in its entirety: In the study, vaccine-responding T cell clones were precisely tracked in identical twins. Results and caveats for the whole study, not just this receptor: According to the authors, the vaccine-induced T cell response in identical twins seemed to be partly convergent and partly specific to each individual.

Turning to this clonotype: No antigen is known for it. Base qualities are missing; no much larger clone stands one base away.

CDR1 and CDR2 are drawn from the germline V gene: SGHVS, FNYEAQ. V is shortened by 1 base, J by 5 bases, and the region joining them spans 6 bases. Including cysteine and phenylalanine, the CDR3 has 13 amino acids. Only CDR3 DNA remains: 39 bases, in frame from the first base. Receptor amplification or capture employed RT-PCR. The instrument was an Illumina HiSeq 2500. TCRdb reprocessing: public reads trimmed at Q25 with fastp, clones called with MiXCR, in-frame beta chains kept. Every CDR3 protein is listed once, alongside the most common genes and DNA of its rows. This sample holds about 1,800 distinct CDR3 sequences; 85% to 90% were observed only once. The ten top clones hold more than 4% of the sample.

Here the sequenced sample was T cells from blood (PBMCs), unsorted or a sorted subset (not recorded which), taken before or after yellow fever vaccination (not recorded which). The sequence is built from TRBV7-6 and TRBJ2-1, with the D gene too uncertain to name. The sequence came from a woman between 18 and 30 years old who received the yellow fever vaccine. Donor details come from another sample of the same person, matched by shared clones. The CDR3 region reads CASSLVEDNEQFF. The DNA is as follows: TGTGCCAGCAGCTTAGTTGAGGACAATGAGCAGTTCTTC. Joined to the reference TRBV7-6 and TRBJ2-1 proteins, this CDR3 gives the full variable domain: GAGVSQSPRYKVTKRGQDVALRCDPISGHVSLYWYRQALGQGPEFLTYFNYEAQQDKSGLPNDRFSAERPEGSISTLTIQRTEQRDSAMYRCASSLVEDNEQFFGPGTRLTVL.